The sequence of this T cell receptor (beta chain) was determined in a study of blood T cell repertoires in COVID-19. The method was immunoSEQ multiplex PCR; TCRdb's version includes in-frame clones alone and lacks a portion of them. Altogether around 190,000 clones are present, under 85% being singletons, with the ten largest covering around 7.3%. The CDR3 totals 13 residues. Germline CDR1 is MDHEN and CDR2 is SYDVKM. With 8 bases clipped from V and 4 bases from J, the junction kept 5 bases outside the gene matches. The sequence derives from a woman aged 70-85 years with COVID-19, enrolled during active disease. The chain is built from TRBV28 and TRBJ2-7, with 10 bases lining up with TRBD2. The sequenced material came from peripheral blood. The CDR3 DNA sequence: TGTGCCAGCCTAGCGGGAGCAGGATACGAGCAGTACTTC. Its protein product is CASLAGAGYEQYF.